Listed here are 32 T cell receptor beta chains from one sample, sequenced in a study of Graves' ophthalmopathy and Graves' hyperthyroidism. Investigators amplified TCR beta CDR3 regions from RNA transcripts. After a first-round RT-PCR with HTBI primers, a second-round multiplex PCR was run. TCRdb ran MiXCR on the multiplex PCR reads and lists one entry per CDR3 protein. Of more than 1,000,000 distinct CDR3 sequences listed, about 40% are singletons. The sequenced sample was peripheral blood or thyroid tissue (not recorded which). These receptors originate from an adult man with Graves' hyperthyroidism.

This clonotype was seen repeatedly, ten times or more. This sequence joins TRBV24-1 and TRBJ2-7; a weak D match, TRBD2 (5 bases). CDR1 is KGHDR and CDR2 is SFDVKD in the germline V gene. The CDR3 is 16 amino acids. V dropped 5 bases and J dropped 3 bases, with 19 bases sitting between them. The CDR3 spells CATSVGLGFIHYEQYF. DNA of the CDR3: TGTGCCACCAGTGTAGGACTTGGCTTTATCCACTACGAGCAGTACTTC.

In the case of this clonotype: Sequence at one end of the junction differs from germline and may be a read error. V usage is TRBV7-9 and J usage is TRBJ2-7; 14 positions agree with TRBD2. Germline lookup yields CDR1 SEHNR and CDR2 FQNEAQ (reference sequence). CDR3 length equals 17 residues. This chain's CDR3 is CASSPGLAGGPGGEQYF. The CDR3 DNA reads as TGCGCCAGCAGCCCTGGACTAGCGGGAGGCCCGGGTGGGGAGCAGTACTTC.

J is TRBJ2-5 and V is TRBV20-1, with TRBD2 matching over 9 bases. The trim removed 4 bases at V and 3 bases at J, leaving 15 bases unmatched. CDR3 length: 17 amino acids. Germline V gene data show CDR1 as DFQATT and CDR2 as SNEGSKA (reference sequence). The CDR3 loop reads CSAIGDDGTSREETQYF. The CDR3 DNA reads as TGCAGTGCTATTGGGGACGACGGGACTAGCAGGGAAGAGACCCAGTACTTC.

The rearrangement uses TRBV20-1 and TRBJ2-7, with D maybe TRBD1 (7 bases). With 0 bases removed from V and 5 bases from J, the gap between germline ends came to 17 bases. The V gene's germline CDR1 is DFQATT and CDR2 SNEGSKA (reference sequence). The CDR3 length is 15 residues. CDR3 protein: CSARDVSGGTDEQYF. CDR3 coding DNA: TGCAGTGCTAGAGATGTCTCAGGGGGGACGGACGAGCAGTACTTC.

This chain links TRBV7-9 with TRBJ2-7; D may be TRBD1 (5 bases). With the DNA end fitting TRBJ2-1 better, the J assignment may be wrong. This CDR3 spans 11 amino acids. Germline lookup yields CDR1 SEHNR and CDR2 FQNEAQ (reference sequence). The DNA for the CDR3 is TGTGCCAGCAGCTTAGGGCAGGGTCAGTTCTTC. Its protein product is CASSLGQGQFF.

There are many counts of this clonotype. The rearrangement links TRBV7-2 to TRBJ2-6; no clear D gene. The CDR3 has 16 residues. The V and J ends lost 8 bases and 0 bases respectively, with 14 bases between them. The germline V gene encodes CDR1 SGHTA and CDR2 FQGNSA. CDR3 region: CASSPRARSGANVLTF. In DNA, the CDR3 is TGTGCCAGCTCCCCTCGGGCGCGCTCTGGGGCCAACGTCCTGACTTTC.

This clonotype occurred many times. V usage is TRBV12-3 or TRBV12-4 and J usage is TRBJ1-5, with D possibly matching TRBD1 (6 bases). Trimming shortened V by 6 bases and J by 5 bases, and 17 bases separated the two germline ends. This CDR3 spans 15 amino acids. The CDR3 reads CASSLQGTGDQPQHF. The CDR3 DNA reads TGTGCCAGCAGCCTACAGGGCACCGGAGATCAGCCCCAGCATTTT.

This clonotype was observed many times. The chain couples TRBV19 to TRBJ1-6, with a possible D match to TRBD1 (6 bases). Germline V gene lookup returns CDR1 LNHDA and CDR2 SQIVND (reference sequence). This CDR3 contains 15 residues. V dropped 2 bases and J dropped 8 bases, with 13 bases sitting between them. The CDR3 reads CASSIRGIGDSPLHF. The CDR3 DNA sequence: TGTGCCAGTAGTATAAGGGGGATCGGCGATTCACCCCTCCACTTT.

DNA for the CDR3: TGTGCCAGCAGTTTAGGCCATCGGAACACCGGGGAGCTGTTTTTT. Translating gives CASSLGHRNTGELFF. The chain is built from TRBV6-5 and TRBJ2-2; D is undetermined. Germline loops: CDR1 MNHEY, CDR2 SVGAGI. V was cut by 4 bases and J by 1 base, with 10 bases left in between. The CDR3 is 15 residues long.

As regards this clonotype: Since no conserved phenylalanine or tryptophan closes the CDR3, a read error is the likely cause. The chain is built from TRBV19 and TRBJ2-5; D call uncertain. The V gene's germline CDR1 is LNHDA and CDR2 SQIVND (reference sequence). V lost 5 bases to trimming and J lost 5 bases, with 21 bases between them. The CDR3 loop spans 16 amino acids. This CDR3 reads CASSARGGNSGETQYS. The CDR3 DNA is TGTGCCAGTAGTGCACGAGGCGGTAATTCAGGCGAGACCCAGTACTCC.

V and J are TRBV9 and TRBJ2-5; 8 bases are a match to TRBD2. The CDR3 sequence is 16 residues long. Germline values: CDR1 SGDLS, CDR2 YYNGEE. Germline trimming cut 0 bases from V and 0 bases from J; bases unmatched to any gene: 4. CDR3 coding DNA: TGTGCCAGCAGCGTAGGGACTAGCCAGTACCAAGAGACCCAGTACTTC. Its translation: CASSVGTSQYQETQYF. Drawing the rest from reference TRBV9 and TRBJ2-5, the complete variable domain is DSGVTQTPKHLITATGQRVTLRCSPRSGDLSVYWYQQSLDQGLQFLIQYYNGEERAKGNILERFSAQQFPDLHSELNLSSLELGDSALYFCASSVGTSQYQETQYFGPGTRLLVL.

This clonotype turned up a few times. The chain recombines TRBV20-1 with TRBJ2-7, with D unclear. The CDR3 sequence is 16 residues long. V was clipped by 3 bases and J by 1 base, with 19 bases between them. CDR1 DFQATT and CDR2 SNEGSKA come from the germline V gene (reference sequence). The CDR3 protein is CSASRLIVISSYEQYF. The CDR3 DNA reads as TGCAGTGCTAGTCGTCTAATCGTTATTTCGTCCTACGAGCAGTACTTC.

The CDR3: CASSFKRETQYF. CDR3 DNA: TGTGCCAGCAGTTTTAAGCGGGAGACCCAGTACTTC. The chain joins TRBV12-3 or TRBV12-4 to TRBJ2-5; D may be TRBD2 (5 bases). Trimming shortened V by 3 bases and J by 5 bases, and 7 bases separated the two germline ends. This CDR3 comprises 12 residues.

In this sample, this clonotype is large. The gene calls are TRBV20-1 and TRBJ2-2, with a weak D call TRBD1 (6 bases). The germline V gene encodes CDR1 DFQATT and CDR2 SNEGSKA (reference sequence). Trimming shortened V by 2 bases and J by 1 base, and 8 bases separated the two germline ends. The length of the CDR3 is 14 residues. CDR3 amino acids: CSARKTGNTGELFF. In nucleotides, the CDR3 is TGCAGTGCTAGAAAGACAGGGAACACCGGGGAGCTGTTTTTT.

Note on this clonotype: A much larger clone sits a single nucleotide away, making a read error possible. This chain joins TRBV9 and TRBJ2-7; 12 bases are shared with TRBD2. CDR1 is SGDLS, CDR2 YYNGEE, per germline. CDR3 size: 18 residues. The CDR3 is CTSSVGTSGYTSSYEQYF. The CDR3 nucleotides read TGTACCAGCAGCGTCGGGACTAGCGGGTATACAAGCTCCTACGAGCAGTACTTC.

The chain uses TRBV7-8 and TRBJ2-5, with D possibly TRBD1 on 6 matching bases. The V and J ends lost 7 bases and 3 bases respectively, with 18 bases between them. In germline, CDR1 is SGHVS, CDR2 FQNEAQ. The CDR3 is 15 amino acids. The CDR3 sequence is CASIGDTGKKETQYF. CDR3 nucleotide sequence: TGTGCCAGCATAGGGGACACTGGCAAAAAAGAGACCCAGTACTTC.

The chain combines TRBV2 with TRBJ1-1; 10 bases fit TRBD1. The CDR3 extends over 15 amino acids. Germline V gives CDR1 SNHLY, CDR2 FYNNEI. The junction had 8 bases not matched to a gene; V was cut back by 6 bases and J by 4 bases. CDR3 DNA: TGTGCCAGCAGGGAGACAGGGGGCTCGGGCACTGAAGCTTTCTTT. It specifies CASRETGGSGTEAFF.

This clonotype was counted only a few times. The chain carries TRBV7-9 and TRBJ1-4; D perhaps matches TRBD1 (6 bases). This CDR3 is 16 amino acids long. Germline V lookup: CDR1 SEHNR, CDR2 FQNEAQ (reference sequence). Deletions cut 1 base from V and 4 bases from J, with 13 bases between. The CDR3 DNA follows: TGTGCCAGCAGCTTAGGGAGACAGGAATTTAATGAAAAACTGTTTTTT. This codes for CASSLGRQEFNEKLFF.

This chain joins TRBV7-9 and TRBJ1-5; D remains unclear. The germline V gene has CDR1 SEHNR and CDR2 FQNEAQ (reference sequence). The CDR3 loop spans 15 amino acids. The ends were cut back, 2 bases at V and 5 bases at J, with 13 bases in the middle. The chain's CDR3 is CASSLSDVGDQPQHF. The CDR3 bases are TGTGCCAGCAGCTTAAGTGATGTGGGTGATCAGCCCCAGCATTTT.

This clonotype was detected many times. The rearrangement uses TRBV29-1 and TRBJ2-7, with a weak D call TRBD2 (5 bases). The V gene lost 0 bases and the J gene lost 2 bases, with 8 bases spanning the gap. In germline, CDR1 is SQVTM, CDR2 ANQGSEA. The CDR3 consists of 13 residues. CDR3 nucleotides: TGCAGCGTTGAAGAGGGAGCCACCTACGAGCAGTACTTC. Its translation: CSVEEGATYEQYF.

This clonotype was recorded a few times. The V call is TRBV19, the J call TRBJ2-5; D unresolved. The CDR3 totals 15 residues. Trimming left V 0 bases short and J 3 bases short, with 11 bases between. Germline V CDR1 and CDR2: LNHDA, SQIVND (reference sequence). The CDR3 nucleotides are TGTGCCAGTAGTATAGATTCTAGTTGGGAAGAGACCCAGTACTTC. It specifies CASSIDSSWEETQYF.

The J gene is TRBJ2-7, the V gene TRBV29-1; 8 bases align to TRBD1. J gave up 5 bases and V 6 bases, and 3 bases lay outside the gene matches. This CDR3 has 11 residues. In germline, CDR1 is SQVTM, CDR2 ANQGSEA. The CDR3 nucleotides are TGCAGCGTCCGACAGGGGAACGAGCAGTACTTC. Encoded protein: CSVRQGNEQYF.

The chain joins TRBV2 to TRBJ2-5; TRBD1 matches at 7 bases. After removal of 8 bases from V and 3 bases from J, the junction contained 12 bases not matched to a gene. Germline V gene data show CDR1 as SNHLY and CDR2 as FYNNEI. The CDR3 consists of 15 residues. The CDR3 region has the DNA TGTGCCAGCTGCCTAAACGACAGGGCCAAAGAGACCCAGTACTTC. Protein sequence: CASCLNDRAKETQYF.

This clonotype was detected many times. The chain has TRBV6-2 or TRBV6-3 and TRBJ2-5; 7 bases are shared with TRBD1. This CDR3 spans 15 amino acids. The germline gives CDR1 MNHEY, CDR2 SVGEGT. The ends lost 0 bases at V and 3 bases at J; junction bases unmatched: 4. The CDR3 nucleotides are TGTGCCAGCAGTTACTCGACGACAGGGAAAGAGACCCAGTACTTC. Its protein is CASSYSTTGKETQYF.

In DNA, the CDR3 is TGCGCCAGCAGCCAGTCCTCTAGCGGGAGATACTACGAGCAGTACTTC. As protein: CASSQSSSGRYYEQYF. V and J are TRBV4-1 and TRBJ2-7, with 10 positions matching TRBD2. The CDR3 spans 16 residues. Germline trimming cut 3 bases from V and 3 bases from J; bases unmatched to any gene: 8. Per the germline V gene, CDR1 is MGHRA and CDR2 is YSYEKL.

The gene calls are TRBV25-1 and TRBJ2-3; tentatively, D is TRBD1 or TRBD2 (6 bases each). The CDR3 is made up of 14 amino acids. V was pared by 8 bases and J by 5 bases, with 17 bases between. CDR1 is MGHDK, CDR2 SYGVNS, per germline. The CDR3 is CASSYGGPLDTQYF. The CDR3 DNA follows: TGTGCCAGCTCTTATGGGGGGCCCTTAGATACGCAGTATTTT.

This clonotype was counted at least ten times. The chain recombines TRBV20-1 with TRBJ1-3, with D possibly TRBD1 on 5 matching bases. The CDR3 has 13 amino acids. With 6 bases removed from V and 0 bases from J, the gap between germline ends came to 9 bases. Germline V lookup: CDR1 DFQATT, CDR2 SNEGSKA (reference sequence). The CDR3 DNA follows: TGCAGTGCCCCGGACATCTCTGGAAACACCATATATTTT. Translating it yields CSAPDISGNTIYF.

There are a few counts of this clonotype. As DNA, the CDR3 is TGCGCCAGCAGCCAAGTAGACTTGGTCACTGAAGCTTTCTTT. Its protein product is CASSQVDLVTEAFF. This sequence joins TRBV4-3 and TRBJ1-1; no reliable D call. Germline values: CDR1 LGHNA, CDR2 YSLEER. V lost 1 base, J lost 4 bases, and 10 bases lay in between. The CDR3 sequence is 14 residues long.

On this clonotype itself: With a much larger clone just one base away, this may be a read error. The chain is built from TRBV4-3 and TRBJ2-7, with 8 bases matching TRBD1. V shed 1 base, J shed 2 bases, and the junction held 4 bases outside the gene matches. The CDR3 is 15 residues long. The germline CDR1 and CDR2 sequences are LGHNA and YSLEER. The DNA of the CDR3 is TGCGCCAGCAGCCAAGGCCGGACAGGGCCCTACGAGCAGTACTTC. This gives the protein CASSQGRTGPYEQYF.

This chain joins TRBV29-1 and TRBJ2-7; 9 bases agree with TRBD1. Germline CDR1 reads SQVTM; CDR2 reads ANQGSEA. V dropped 8 bases and J dropped 2; count of bases not matched to a gene: 7. The CDR3 loop spans 13 amino acids. DNA for the CDR3: TGCAGCCCACCGGGACAGGGTACCTACGAGCAGTACTTC. It is translated as CSPPGQGTYEQYF.

Worth noting for this clonotype: Just one base apart from a much larger clone, this may be a read error. CDR3 amino acids: CASSGIGGGNTLYF. The CDR3, as DNA: TGTGCCAGCAGTGGTATAGGGGGAGGAAACACCCTATATTTT. The rearrangement uses TRBV2 and TRBJ1-3; a weak D match, TRBD1 (6 bases). The CDR3 contains 14 residues. Germline V gene data show CDR1 as SNHLY and CDR2 as FYNNEI.

This clonotype turned up a few times. The rearrangement links TRBV20-1 to TRBJ1-5, with 8 nucleotides matching TRBD1. Germline V gene data show CDR1 as DFQATT and CDR2 as SNEGSKA (reference sequence). J gave up 4 bases and V 5 bases, and 4 bases lay outside the gene matches. The CDR3 is 13 residues long. The CDR3 loop is CSAQQGVNQPQHF. CDR3 nucleotides: TGCAGTGCTCAACAGGGGGTGAATCAGCCCCAGCATTTT.